This TCR beta chain was captured in a study of shared clonotypes between healthy human individuals. About the research overall: CD8 memory received one plate per donor, CD8 naive two, CD4 memory three and CD4 naive three.

On this clone: The antigen remains unidentified. Distinct nucleotide sequences in the sample also encode this CDR3.

A CD45RA-negative memory subset and a CD45RA+ naive subset were separated from the CD4+ cells. CDR1 is SGHDN and CDR2 is FVKESK in the germline V gene. V was cut by 2 bases and J by 10 bases, with 6 bases left in between. The CDR3 has 11 amino acids. Here immunoSEQ multiplex PCR was the method, and the copy in TCRdb shows in-frame clones only, minus some. The sample has about 1.1 million clones, around 82% seen once; the top ten hold more than 0.5%. Study-wide results and caveats: Some naive CD4 clonotypes, 4% to 6%, turned up in common across several donors.

The sequence came from a man aged 18 to 35 in good health. Some clones in this sample may be carry-over from other donors' samples. The chain recombines TRBV14 with TRBJ2-1, with D possibly matching TRBD1 (5 bases). The specimen sequenced was memory CD4+ T cells from PBMCs. Noted subset: CD45RA-negative fraction. The CDR3 reads CASSQRTEQFF. The CDR3 region has the DNA TGTGCCAGCAGCCAAAGGACAGAGCAGTTCTTC.